Given below is one T cell receptor beta chain in context. This sample was included in a study of shared clonotypes between healthy human individuals. Each subset's genomic DNA was split evenly across several immunoSEQ plates. Method: immunoSEQ multiplex PCR; TCRdb's copy keeps in-frame clones and lacks some. Here the sample spans some 2.4 million clones, 93% being singletons. The germline V gene has CDR1 KGHSH and CDR2 LQKENI. V was shortened by 5 bases and J by 3 bases, with 13 bases between the two germline ends. CDR3 length: 14 residues. V usage is TRBV18 and J usage is TRBJ1-1; D perhaps matches TRBD1 (6 bases). The clonotype comes from a man aged 18 to 30 in good health. Some clones in this sample may be carry-over from other donors' samples. The sample consisted of naive CD4+ T cells from PBMCs. As for subset: CD45RA+ positively selected. The chain's CDR3 is CASSRTGAYTEAFF. CDR3 nucleotides: TGTGCCAGCTCAAGGACGGGGGCCTACACTGAAGCTTTCTTT.